The entry that follows covers one T cell receptor beta chain sequence. Antigen unknown. The treatment is: approximately 9-day PBMC culture with coronavirus spike peptide pools or control peptides (ViraFEST assay). Each well received millions of PBMCs, cultured with roughly 9.5 IU/ml IL-2 and about 9.9 ug/ml peptide pools. These data are taken from a study of vaccination and CD4 T cells after COVID-19. Cultured CD4+ T cell DNA was sequenced using the Oncomine TCR Beta short-read assay. TCRdb reprocessed the PCR reads via MiXCR and lists one record per CDR3 protein. The data show roughly 23,000 distinct CDR3 sequences, approximately 48% seen once. The TCR comes from a human donor who received a COVID-19 vaccine. The sequencing used CD4+ T cells from blood, cultured in vitro, collected before SARS-CoV-2 vaccination.

CDR3 in DNA: TGCAGCGTGCCGGACAGGGGAGGTGAGACCCAGTACTTC. Translated: CSVPDRGGETQYF. The chain links TRBV29-1 to TRBJ2-5; the match to TRBD1 covers 9 bases. The V gene end was trimmed by 6 bases and the J gene end by 5 bases; junction bases not matched to a gene: 7. CDR3 length equals 13 residues. From germline, CDR1 is SQVTM and CDR2 ANQGSEA.